The table lists the clone carrying this T cell receptor (beta chain) with a count of one. Researchers ran the PCR with 60 Vbeta and 13 Jbeta primers. Data came from immunoSEQ multiplex PCR; TCRdb stores just in-frame clones and leaves some out. The table has approximately 110,000 clones, about 61% seen once. This entry belongs to a study of cytomegalovirus exposure and HLA in healthy donors. Germline V gene lookup returns CDR1 SNHLY and CDR2 FYNNEI. The CDR3 sequence is 15 residues long. V dropped 5 bases and J dropped 1; count of bases not matched to a gene: 4. The sequencing input was PBMCs. The origin of this receptor is a man younger than 30 in good health and CMV-seropositive. The rearrangement joins TRBV2 to TRBJ1-4; 7 bases agree with TRBD1. The CDR3 DNA is TGTGCCAGCAGTCGACAGGGACAAACTAATGAAAAACTGTTTTTT. This gives the protein CASSRQGQTNEKLFF.